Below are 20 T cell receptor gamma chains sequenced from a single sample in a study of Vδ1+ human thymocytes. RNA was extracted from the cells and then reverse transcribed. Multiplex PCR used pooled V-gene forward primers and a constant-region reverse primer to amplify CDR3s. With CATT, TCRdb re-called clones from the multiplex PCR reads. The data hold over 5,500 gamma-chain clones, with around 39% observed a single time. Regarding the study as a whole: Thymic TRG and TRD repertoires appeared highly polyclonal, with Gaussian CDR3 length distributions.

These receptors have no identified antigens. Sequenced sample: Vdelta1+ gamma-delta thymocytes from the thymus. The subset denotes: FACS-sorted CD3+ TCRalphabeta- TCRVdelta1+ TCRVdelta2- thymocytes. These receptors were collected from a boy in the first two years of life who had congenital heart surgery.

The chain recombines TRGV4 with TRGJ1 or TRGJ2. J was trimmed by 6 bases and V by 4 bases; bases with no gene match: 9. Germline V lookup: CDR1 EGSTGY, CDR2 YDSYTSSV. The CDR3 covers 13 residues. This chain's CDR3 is CATWDGHGYKKLF. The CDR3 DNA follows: TGTGCCACCTGGGACGGGCATGGTTATAAGAAACTCTTT.

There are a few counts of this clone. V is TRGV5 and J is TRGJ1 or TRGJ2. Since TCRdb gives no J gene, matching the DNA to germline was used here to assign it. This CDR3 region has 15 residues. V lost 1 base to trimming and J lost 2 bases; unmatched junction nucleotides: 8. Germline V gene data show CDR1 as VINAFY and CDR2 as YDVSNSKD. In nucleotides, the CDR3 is TGTGCCACCTGGGACAGTCGCAAACATTATTATAAGAAACTCTTT. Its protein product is CATWDSRKHYYKKLF.

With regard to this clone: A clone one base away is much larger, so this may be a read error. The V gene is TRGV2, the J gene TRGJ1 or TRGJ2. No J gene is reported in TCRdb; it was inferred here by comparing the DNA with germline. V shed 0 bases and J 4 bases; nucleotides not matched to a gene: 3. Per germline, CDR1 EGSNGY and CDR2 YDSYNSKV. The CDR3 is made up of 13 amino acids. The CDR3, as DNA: TGTGCCACCTGGGACGGGAACTATTATAAGAAACTCTTT. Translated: CATWDGNYYKKLF.

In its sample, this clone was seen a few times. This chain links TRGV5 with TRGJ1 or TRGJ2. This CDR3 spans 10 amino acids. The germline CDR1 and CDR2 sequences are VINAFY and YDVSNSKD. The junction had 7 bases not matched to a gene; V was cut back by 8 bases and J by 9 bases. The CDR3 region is CATSLPKKLF. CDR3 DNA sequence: TGTGCCACCTCGCTGCCTAAGAAACTCTTT.

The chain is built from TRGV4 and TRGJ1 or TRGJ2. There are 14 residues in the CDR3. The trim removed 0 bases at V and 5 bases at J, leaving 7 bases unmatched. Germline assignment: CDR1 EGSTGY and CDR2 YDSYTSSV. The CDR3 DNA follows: TGTGCCACCTGGGATGGGCGCAACAATTATAAGAAACTCTTT. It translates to CATWDGRNNYKKLF.

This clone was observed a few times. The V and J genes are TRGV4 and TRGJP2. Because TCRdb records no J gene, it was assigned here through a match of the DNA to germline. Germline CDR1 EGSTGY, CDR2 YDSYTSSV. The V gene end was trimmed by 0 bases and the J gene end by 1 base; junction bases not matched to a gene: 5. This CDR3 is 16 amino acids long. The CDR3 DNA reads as TGTGCCACCTGGGATGGGCCGGGTAGTAGTGATTGGATCAAGACGTTT. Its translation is CATWDGPGSSDWIKTF.

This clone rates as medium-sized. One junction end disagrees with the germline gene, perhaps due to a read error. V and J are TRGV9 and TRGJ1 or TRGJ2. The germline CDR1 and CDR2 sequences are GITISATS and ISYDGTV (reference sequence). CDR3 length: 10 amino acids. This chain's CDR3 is CALWEVRRVF. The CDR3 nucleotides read TGTGCCTTGTGGGAGGTCCGGAGGGTCTTT.

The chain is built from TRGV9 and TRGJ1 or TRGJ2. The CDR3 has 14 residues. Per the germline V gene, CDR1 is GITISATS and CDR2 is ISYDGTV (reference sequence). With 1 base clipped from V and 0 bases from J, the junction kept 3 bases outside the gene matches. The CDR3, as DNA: TGTGCCTTGTGGGAGGTAACGAATTATTATAAGAAACTCTTT. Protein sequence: CALWEVTNYYKKLF.

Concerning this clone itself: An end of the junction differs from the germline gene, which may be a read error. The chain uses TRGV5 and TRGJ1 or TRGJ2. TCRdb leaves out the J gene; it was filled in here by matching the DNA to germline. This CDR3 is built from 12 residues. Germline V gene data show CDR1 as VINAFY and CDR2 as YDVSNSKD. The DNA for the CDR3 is TGTGCCACCCGGGACAGGCACGTCGAGAAACTCTTT. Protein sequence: CATRDRHVEKLF.

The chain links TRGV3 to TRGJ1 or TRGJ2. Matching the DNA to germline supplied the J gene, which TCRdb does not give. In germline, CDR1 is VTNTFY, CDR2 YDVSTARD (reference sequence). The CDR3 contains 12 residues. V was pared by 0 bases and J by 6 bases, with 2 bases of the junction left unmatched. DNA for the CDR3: TGTGCCACCTGGGACAGGATTTATAAGAAACTCTTT. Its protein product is CATWDRIYKKLF.

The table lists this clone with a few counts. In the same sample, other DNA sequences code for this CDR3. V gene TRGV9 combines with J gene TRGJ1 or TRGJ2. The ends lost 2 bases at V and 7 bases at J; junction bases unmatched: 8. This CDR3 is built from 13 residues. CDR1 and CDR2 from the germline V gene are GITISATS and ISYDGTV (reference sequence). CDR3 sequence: CALWEDFNYKKLF. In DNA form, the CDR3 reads TGTGCCTTGTGGGAGGACTTTAACTATAAGAAACTCTTT.

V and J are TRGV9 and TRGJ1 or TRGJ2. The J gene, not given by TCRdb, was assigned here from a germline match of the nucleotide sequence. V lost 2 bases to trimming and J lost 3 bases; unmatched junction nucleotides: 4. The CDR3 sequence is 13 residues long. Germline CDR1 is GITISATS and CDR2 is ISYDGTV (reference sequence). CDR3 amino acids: CALWEGIYYKKLF. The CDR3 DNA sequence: TGTGCCTTGTGGGAGGGGATTTATTATAAGAAACTCTTT.

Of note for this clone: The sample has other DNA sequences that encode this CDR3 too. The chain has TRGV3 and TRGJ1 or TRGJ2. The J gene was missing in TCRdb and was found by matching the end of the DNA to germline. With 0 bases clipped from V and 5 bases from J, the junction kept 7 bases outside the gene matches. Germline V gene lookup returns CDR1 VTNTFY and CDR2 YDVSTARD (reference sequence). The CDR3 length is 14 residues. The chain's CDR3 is CATWDRQGDYKKLF. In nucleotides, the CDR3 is TGTGCCACCTGGGACAGGCAGGGGGATTATAAGAAACTCTTT.

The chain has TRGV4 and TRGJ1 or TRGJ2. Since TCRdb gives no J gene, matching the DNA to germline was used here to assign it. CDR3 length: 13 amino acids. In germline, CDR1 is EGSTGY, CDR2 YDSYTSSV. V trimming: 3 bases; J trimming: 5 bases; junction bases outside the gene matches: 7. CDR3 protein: CATWDPVDYKKLF. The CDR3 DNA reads TGTGCCACCTGGGATCCGGTCGATTATAAGAAACTCTTT.

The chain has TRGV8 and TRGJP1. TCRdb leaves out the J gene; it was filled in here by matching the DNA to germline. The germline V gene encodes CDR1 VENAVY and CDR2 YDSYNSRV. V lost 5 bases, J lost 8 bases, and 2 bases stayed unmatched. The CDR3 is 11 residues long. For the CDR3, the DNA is TGTGCCACCTGGGGAGGTTGGTTCAAGATATTT. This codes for CATWGGWFKIF.

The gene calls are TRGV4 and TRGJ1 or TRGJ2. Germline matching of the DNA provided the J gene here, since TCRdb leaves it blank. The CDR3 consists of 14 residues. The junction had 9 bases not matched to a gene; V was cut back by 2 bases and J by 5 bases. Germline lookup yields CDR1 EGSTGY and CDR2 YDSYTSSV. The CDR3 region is CATWDETGDYKKLF. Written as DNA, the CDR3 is TGTGCCACCTGGGATGAAACCGGGGATTATAAGAAACTCTTT.

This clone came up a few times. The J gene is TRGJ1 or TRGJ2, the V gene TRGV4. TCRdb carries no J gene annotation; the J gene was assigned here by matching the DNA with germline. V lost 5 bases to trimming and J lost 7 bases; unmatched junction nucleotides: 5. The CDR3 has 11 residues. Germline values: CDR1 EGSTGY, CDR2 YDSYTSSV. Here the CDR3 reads CATWGSYKKLF. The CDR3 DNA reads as TGTGCCACCTGGGGATCCTATAAGAAACTCTTT.

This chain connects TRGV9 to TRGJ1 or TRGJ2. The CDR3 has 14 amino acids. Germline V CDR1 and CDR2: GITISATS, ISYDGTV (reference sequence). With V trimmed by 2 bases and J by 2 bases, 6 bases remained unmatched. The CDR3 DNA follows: TGTGCCTTGTGGGAGGGCCCCGATTATTATAAGAAACTCTTT. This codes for CALWEGPDYYKKLF.

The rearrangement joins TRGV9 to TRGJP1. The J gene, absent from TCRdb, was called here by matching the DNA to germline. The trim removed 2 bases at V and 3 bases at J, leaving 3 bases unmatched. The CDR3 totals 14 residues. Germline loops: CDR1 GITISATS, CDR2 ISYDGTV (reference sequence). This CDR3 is CALWEDPTGWFKIF. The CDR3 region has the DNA TGTGCCTTGTGGGAGGACCCCACTGGTTGGTTCAAGATATTT.

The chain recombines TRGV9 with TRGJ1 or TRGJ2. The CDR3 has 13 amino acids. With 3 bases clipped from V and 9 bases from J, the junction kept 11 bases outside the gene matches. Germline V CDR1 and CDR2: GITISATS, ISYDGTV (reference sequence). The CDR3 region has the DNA TGTGCCTTGTGGGAGCCGGGGTATATTAAGAAACTCTTT. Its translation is CALWEPGYIKKLF.